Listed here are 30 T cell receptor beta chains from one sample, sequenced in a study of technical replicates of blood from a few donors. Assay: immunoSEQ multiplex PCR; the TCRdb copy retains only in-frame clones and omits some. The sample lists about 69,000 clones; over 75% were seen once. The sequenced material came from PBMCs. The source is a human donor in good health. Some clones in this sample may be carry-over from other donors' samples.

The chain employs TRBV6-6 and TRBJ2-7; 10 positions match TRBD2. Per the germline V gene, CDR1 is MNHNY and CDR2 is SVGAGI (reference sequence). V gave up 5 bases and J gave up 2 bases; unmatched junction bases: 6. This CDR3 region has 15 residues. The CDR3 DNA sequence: TGTGCCAGCAGTACCACTAGCGGGGCCACCTACGAGCAGTACTTC. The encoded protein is CASSTTSGATYEQYF.

Here the CDR3 DNA reads TGTGCCAGTAGTATCCCGGGCTCTGGAAACACCATATATTTT. It specifies CASSIPGSGNTIYF. The chain couples TRBV19 to TRBJ1-3; D is uncertain. V lost 3 bases, J lost 0 bases, and 6 bases lay in between. CDR1 LNHDA and CDR2 SQIVND come from the germline V gene (reference sequence). The CDR3 is 14 amino acids.

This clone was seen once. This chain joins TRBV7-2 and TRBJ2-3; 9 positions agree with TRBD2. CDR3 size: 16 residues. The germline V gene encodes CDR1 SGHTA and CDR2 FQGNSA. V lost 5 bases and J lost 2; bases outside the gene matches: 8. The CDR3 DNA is TGTGCCAGCAGCCCCCCTAGCGGGGCCCCCACAGATACGCAGTATTTT. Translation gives CASSPPSGAPTDTQYF.

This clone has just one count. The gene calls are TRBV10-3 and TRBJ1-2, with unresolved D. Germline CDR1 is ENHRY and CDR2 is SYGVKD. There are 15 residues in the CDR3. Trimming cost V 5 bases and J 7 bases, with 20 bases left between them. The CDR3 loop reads CAISPLGSLGGGYTF. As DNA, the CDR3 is TGTGCCATCAGTCCCCTGGGGAGCTTAGGCGGTGGCTACACCTTC.

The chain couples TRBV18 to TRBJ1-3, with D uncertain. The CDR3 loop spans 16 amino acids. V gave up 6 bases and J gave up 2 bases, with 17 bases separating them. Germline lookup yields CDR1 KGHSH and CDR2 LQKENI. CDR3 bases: TGTGCCAGCTCCGCCGAGAGGTTCTTTACTGGAAACACCATATATTTT. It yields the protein CASSAERFFTGNTIYF.

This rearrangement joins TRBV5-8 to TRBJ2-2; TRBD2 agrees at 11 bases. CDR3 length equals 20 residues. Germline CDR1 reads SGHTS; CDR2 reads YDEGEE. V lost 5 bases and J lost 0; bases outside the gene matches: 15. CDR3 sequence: CASRREASGGPTANTGELFF. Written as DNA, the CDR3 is TGTGCCAGCAGGCGGGAGGCTAGCGGGGGGCCTACTGCGAACACCGGGGAGCTGTTTTTT.

The CDR3 protein is CASSWGLAGEQYF. The CDR3 DNA is TGTGCCAGCAGCTGGGGACTAGCAGGCGAGCAGTACTTC. The genes are TRBV7-9 and TRBJ2-7; 9 nucleotides match TRBD2. J gave up 6 bases and V 4 bases, and 4 bases lay outside the gene matches. The germline V gene encodes CDR1 SEHNR and CDR2 FQNEAQ (reference sequence). This CDR3 comprises 13 residues.

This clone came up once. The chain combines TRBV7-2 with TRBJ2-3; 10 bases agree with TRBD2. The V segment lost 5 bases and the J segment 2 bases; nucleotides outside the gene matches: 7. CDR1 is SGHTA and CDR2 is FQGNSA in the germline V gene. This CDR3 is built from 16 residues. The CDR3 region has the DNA TGTGCCAGCAGCCCAGGGACTAGCGTAACCACAGATACGCAGTATTTT. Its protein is CASSPGTSVTTDTQYF.

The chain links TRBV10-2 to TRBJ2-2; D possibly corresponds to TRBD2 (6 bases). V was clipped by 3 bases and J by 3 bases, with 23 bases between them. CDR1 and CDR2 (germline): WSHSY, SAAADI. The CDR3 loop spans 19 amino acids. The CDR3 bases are TGCGCCAGCAGTGACCAAAGGAGGGAGAGACTCCACCACACCGGGGAGCTGTTTTTT. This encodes CASSDQRRERLHHTGELFF.

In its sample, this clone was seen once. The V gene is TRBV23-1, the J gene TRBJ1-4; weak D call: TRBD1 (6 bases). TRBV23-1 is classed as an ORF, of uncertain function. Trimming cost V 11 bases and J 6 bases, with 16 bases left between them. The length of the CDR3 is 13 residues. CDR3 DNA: TGCGCCGGCTGGGGGGGCGCTGATGAAAAACTGTTTTTT. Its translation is CAGWGGADEKLFF.

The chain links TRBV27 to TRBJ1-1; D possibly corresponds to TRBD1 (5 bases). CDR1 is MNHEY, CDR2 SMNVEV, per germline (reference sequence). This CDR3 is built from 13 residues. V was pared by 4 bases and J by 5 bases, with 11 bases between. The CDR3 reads CASSSGARTEAFF. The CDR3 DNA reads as TGTGCCAGCAGTTCTGGGGCGAGGACTGAAGCTTTCTTT.

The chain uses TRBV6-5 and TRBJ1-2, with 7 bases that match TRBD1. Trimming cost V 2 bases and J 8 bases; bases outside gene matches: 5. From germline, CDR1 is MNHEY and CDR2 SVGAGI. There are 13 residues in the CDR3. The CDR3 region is CASSYRTGTGYTF. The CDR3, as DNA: TGTGCCAGCAGTTACCGGACAGGTACCGGCTACACCTTC.

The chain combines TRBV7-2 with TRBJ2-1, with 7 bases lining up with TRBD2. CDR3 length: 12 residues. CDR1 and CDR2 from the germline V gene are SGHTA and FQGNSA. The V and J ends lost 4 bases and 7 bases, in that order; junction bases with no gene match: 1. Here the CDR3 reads CASSSGGNEQFF. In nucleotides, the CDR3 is TGTGCCAGCAGCTCCGGGGGGAATGAGCAGTTCTTC. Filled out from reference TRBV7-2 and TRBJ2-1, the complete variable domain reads GAGVSQSPSNKVTEKGKDVELRCDPISGHTALYWYRQSLGQGLEFLIYFQGNSAPDKSGLPSDRFSAERTGGSVSTLTIQRTQQEDSAVYLCASSSGGNEQFFGPGTRLTVL.

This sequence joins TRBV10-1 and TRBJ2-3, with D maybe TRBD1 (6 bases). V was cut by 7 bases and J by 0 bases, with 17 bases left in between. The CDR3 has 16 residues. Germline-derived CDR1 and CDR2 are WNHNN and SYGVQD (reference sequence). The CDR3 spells CASTIDRDTSTDTQYF. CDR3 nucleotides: TGCGCCAGCACCATAGACCGGGACACGAGCACAGATACGCAGTATTTT.

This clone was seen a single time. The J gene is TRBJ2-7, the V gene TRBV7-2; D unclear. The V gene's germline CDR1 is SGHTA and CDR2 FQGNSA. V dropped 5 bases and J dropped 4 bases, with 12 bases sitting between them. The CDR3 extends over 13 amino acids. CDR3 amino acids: CASSPPIAYEQYF. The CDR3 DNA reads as TGTGCCAGCAGCCCACCGATTGCGTACGAGCAGTACTTC.

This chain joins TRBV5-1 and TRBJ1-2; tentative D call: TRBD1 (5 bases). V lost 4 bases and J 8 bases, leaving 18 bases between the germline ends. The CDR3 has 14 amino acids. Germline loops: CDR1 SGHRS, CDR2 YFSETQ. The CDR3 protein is CASSISSGAGGYTF. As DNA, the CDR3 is TGCGCCAGCAGCATCTCGAGTGGGGCAGGGGGCTACACCTTC.

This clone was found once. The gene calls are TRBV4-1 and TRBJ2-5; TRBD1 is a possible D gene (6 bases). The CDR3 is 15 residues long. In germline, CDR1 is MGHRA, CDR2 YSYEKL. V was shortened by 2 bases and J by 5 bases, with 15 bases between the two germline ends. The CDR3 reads CASSQTGQEGETQYF. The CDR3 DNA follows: TGCGCCAGCAGCCAAACAGGGCAGGAAGGGGAGACCCAGTACTTC.

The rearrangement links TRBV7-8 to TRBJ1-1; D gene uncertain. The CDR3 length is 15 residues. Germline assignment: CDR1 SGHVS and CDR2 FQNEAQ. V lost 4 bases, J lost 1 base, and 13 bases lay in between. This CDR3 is CASSSSRPGNTEAFF. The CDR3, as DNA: TGTGCCAGCAGCTCAAGCAGGCCAGGGAACACTGAAGCTTTCTTT.

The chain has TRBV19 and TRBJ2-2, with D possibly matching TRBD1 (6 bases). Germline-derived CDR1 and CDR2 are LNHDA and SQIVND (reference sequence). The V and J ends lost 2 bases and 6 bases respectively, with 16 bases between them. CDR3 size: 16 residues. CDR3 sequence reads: CASSIRGTLQPGELFF. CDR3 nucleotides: TGTGCCAGTAGTATAAGAGGGACACTCCAGCCCGGGGAGCTGTTTTTT.

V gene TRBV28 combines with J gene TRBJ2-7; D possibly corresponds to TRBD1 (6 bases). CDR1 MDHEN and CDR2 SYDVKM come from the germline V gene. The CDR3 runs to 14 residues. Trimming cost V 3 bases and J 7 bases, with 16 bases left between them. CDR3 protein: CASSFGTPVGEQYF. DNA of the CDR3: TGTGCCAGCAGTTTTGGGACACCCGTAGGGGAGCAGTACTTC.

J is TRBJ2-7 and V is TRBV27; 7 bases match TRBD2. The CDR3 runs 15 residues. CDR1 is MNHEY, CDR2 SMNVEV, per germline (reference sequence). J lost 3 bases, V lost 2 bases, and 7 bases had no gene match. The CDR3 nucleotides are TGTGCCAGCAGTTTAAACCGGGACTATCGCTACGAGCAGTACTTC. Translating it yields CASSLNRDYRYEQYF.

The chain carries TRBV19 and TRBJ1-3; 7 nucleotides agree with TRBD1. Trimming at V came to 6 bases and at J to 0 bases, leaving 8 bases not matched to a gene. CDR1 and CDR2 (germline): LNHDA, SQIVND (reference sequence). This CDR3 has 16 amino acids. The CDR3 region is CASSLDRVPSGNTIYF. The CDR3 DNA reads TGTGCCAGTAGCCTCGACAGGGTCCCCTCTGGAAACACCATATATTTT.

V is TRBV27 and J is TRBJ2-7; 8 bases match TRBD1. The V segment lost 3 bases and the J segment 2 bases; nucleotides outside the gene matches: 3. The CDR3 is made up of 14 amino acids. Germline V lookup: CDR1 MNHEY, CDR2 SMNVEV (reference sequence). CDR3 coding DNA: TGTGCCAGCAGTTTCCGGGACAGGCCCTACGAGCAGTACTTC. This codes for CASSFRDRPYEQYF.

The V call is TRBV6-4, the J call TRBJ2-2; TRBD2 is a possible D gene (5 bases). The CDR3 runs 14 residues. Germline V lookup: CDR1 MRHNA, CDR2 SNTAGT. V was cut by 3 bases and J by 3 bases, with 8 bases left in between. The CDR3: CASSEQEDTGELFF. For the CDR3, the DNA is TGTGCCAGCAGTGAGCAGGAGGACACCGGGGAGCTGTTTTTT.

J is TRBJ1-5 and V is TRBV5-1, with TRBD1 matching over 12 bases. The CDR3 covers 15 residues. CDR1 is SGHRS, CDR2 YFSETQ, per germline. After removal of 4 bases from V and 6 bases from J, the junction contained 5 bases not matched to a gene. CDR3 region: CASSLGTGGGQPQHF. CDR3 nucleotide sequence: TGCGCCAGCAGCCTGGGGACAGGGGGCGGTCAGCCCCAGCATTTT.

The CDR3 nucleotides read TGTGCCAGCAGCTTGGCAGGGTACGGCTCCTACGAGCAGTACTTC. It codes for CASSLAGYGSYEQYF. The chain couples TRBV5-5 to TRBJ2-7; the D gene is possibly TRBD1 (5 bases). The V gene lost 0 bases and the J gene lost 0 bases, with 10 bases spanning the gap. The CDR3 is made up of 15 amino acids. The germline CDR1 and CDR2 sequences are SGHKS and YYEKEE (reference sequence).

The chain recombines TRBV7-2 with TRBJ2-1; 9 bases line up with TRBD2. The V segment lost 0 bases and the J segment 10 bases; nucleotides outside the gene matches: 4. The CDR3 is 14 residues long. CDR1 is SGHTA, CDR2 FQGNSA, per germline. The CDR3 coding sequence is TGTGCCAGCAGCTTAGCGCGGGAGGGACACGAGCAGTTCTTC. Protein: CASSLAREGHEQFF.

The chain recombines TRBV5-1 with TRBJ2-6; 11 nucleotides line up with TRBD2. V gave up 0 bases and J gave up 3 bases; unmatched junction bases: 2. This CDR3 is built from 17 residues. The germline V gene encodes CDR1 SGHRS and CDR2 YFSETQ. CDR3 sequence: CASSLELAGVGANVLTF. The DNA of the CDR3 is TGCGCCAGCAGCTTGGAACTAGCGGGAGTTGGGGCCAACGTCCTGACTTTC.

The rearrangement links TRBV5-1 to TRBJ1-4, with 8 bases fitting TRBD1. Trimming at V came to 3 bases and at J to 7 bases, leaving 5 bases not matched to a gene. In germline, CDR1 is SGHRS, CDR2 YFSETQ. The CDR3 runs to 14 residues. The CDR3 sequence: CASSYGQGAEKLFF. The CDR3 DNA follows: TGCGCCAGCAGCTACGGACAGGGCGCTGAAAAACTGTTTTTT.

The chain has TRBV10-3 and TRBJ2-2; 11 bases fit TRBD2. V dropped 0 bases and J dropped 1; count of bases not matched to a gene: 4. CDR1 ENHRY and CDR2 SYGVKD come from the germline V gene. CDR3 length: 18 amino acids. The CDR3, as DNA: TGTGCCATCAGTGAGTCGTGGCTAGCGGGGGGGAACACCGGGGAGCTGTTTTTT. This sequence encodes CAISESWLAGGNTGELFF.